A single sample is the source of the 20 T cell receptor beta chains below, sequenced in a study of CD8+CD57+ T cells in acquired aplastic anemia. TCR beta VDJ and CDR3 were profiled, and genomic DNA was the template. Via MiXCR, TCRdb re-called the reads, giving one row per CDR3 protein. Here the sample spans 150,000 to 200,000 distinct CDR3 sequences, approximately 48% being singletons. By flow cytometry, patients selected for sequencing had shown an expansion of CD8+CD57+ cells. The sample comprised sorted CD4+, CD8+, or CD8+CD57+ T cells (not recorded which) from PBMCs. These receptors originate from a human donor with aplastic anemia.

The chain is built from TRBV20-1 and TRBJ2-1; 10 nucleotides match TRBD1. The length of the CDR3 is 12 residues. Germline lookup yields CDR1 DFQATT and CDR2 SNEGSKA (reference sequence). V trimming: 7 bases; J trimming: 6 bases; junction bases outside the gene matches: 3. The CDR3 spells CSVWTGGNEQFF. The CDR3 region has the DNA TGCAGTGTTTGGACAGGGGGCAATGAGCAGTTCTTC.

This chain links TRBV20-1 with TRBJ2-3, with D hard to call. This CDR3 is built from 13 residues. Trimming removed 0 bases at V and 2 bases at J, with 6 bases between. Germline CDR1 is DFQATT and CDR2 is SNEGSKA (reference sequence). The CDR3 coding sequence is TGCAGTGCTAGAGATGGACCCACAGATACGCAGTATTTT. This gives the protein CSARDGPTDTQYF.

The gene calls are TRBV15 and TRBJ2-5; TRBD2 matches at 7 bases. Germline V gene sequence: CDR1 LNHNV, CDR2 YYDKDF (reference sequence). J gave up 5 bases and V 1 base, and 7 bases lay outside the gene matches. The CDR3 has 15 residues. CDR3 sequence (DNA): TGTGCCACCAGCAGAGCTCTAGCGGTCGGGGAGACCCAGTACTTC. It yields the protein CATSRALAVGETQYF.

The chain combines TRBV6-2 or TRBV6-3 with TRBJ2-5; D is possibly TRBD2 (5 bases). The CDR3 covers 11 residues. The V gene lost 6 bases and the J gene lost 5 bases, with 7 bases spanning the gap. Germline V lookup: CDR1 MNHEY, CDR2 SVGEGT. CDR3 in amino acids: CASRRAETQYF. The CDR3 DNA follows: TGTGCCAGCAGGCGGGCGGAGACCCAGTACTTC.

The V gene is TRBV10-3, the J gene TRBJ2-7, with 9 bases lining up with TRBD1. CDR1 and CDR2 from the germline V gene are ENHRY and SYGVKD. V lost 0 bases and J lost 2; bases outside the gene matches: 8. The CDR3 covers 17 residues. The CDR3 DNA reads as TGTGCCATCAGTGAGTCGACTGTGGGACAGGGTGCCTACGAGCAGTACTTC. This gives the protein CAISESTVGQGAYEQYF.

The chain combines TRBV19 with TRBJ1-2; possibly TRBD1 for D (5 bases). CDR3 length: 12 amino acids. Germline CDR1 reads LNHDA; CDR2 reads SQIVND (reference sequence). Trimming shortened V by 10 bases and J by 8 bases, and 17 bases separated the two germline ends. DNA for the CDR3: TGTGCCACCCAGGTAGGAACAGGCGGCTACACCTTC. It codes for CATQVGTGGYTF.

V is TRBV5-5 and J is TRBJ1-2; weak D call: TRBD1 (5 bases). Trimming left V 4 bases short and J 7 bases short, with 17 bases between. In germline, CDR1 is SGHKS, CDR2 YYEKEE (reference sequence). This CDR3 has 14 residues. CDR3 region: CASSPRDQGSGYTF. CDR3 DNA sequence: TGTGCCAGCAGCCCCCGGGATCAGGGTAGTGGCTACACCTTC.

This clonotype has a count of ten or more. The rearrangement links TRBV24-1 to TRBJ2-7; TRBD1 is a possible D gene (5 bases). Germline CDR1 is KGHDR and CDR2 is SFDVKD. CDR3 size: 13 residues. V was pared by 6 bases and J by 3 bases, with 11 bases between. The CDR3 DNA reads as TGTGCCACCAGTACGGCAGGACACTACGAGCAGTACTTC. Protein: CATSTAGHYEQYF.

In its sample, this clonotype was seen many times. This sequence joins TRBV4-1 and TRBJ2-7, with D possibly being TRBD2 (6 bases). Trimming left V 4 bases short and J 6 bases short, with 13 bases between. Germline assignment: CDR1 MGHRA and CDR2 YSYEKL. This CDR3 region has 13 residues. The CDR3 region is CASSLSQGLEQYF. The CDR3 DNA follows: TGCGCCAGCAGCCTATCCCAGGGACTCGAGCAGTACTTC.

This clonotype was recorded a few times. The chain carries TRBV2 and TRBJ1-2, with 7 nucleotides matching TRBD1. Per germline, CDR1 SNHLY and CDR2 FYNNEI. The CDR3 has 13 residues. With 5 bases clipped from V and 8 bases from J, the junction kept 8 bases outside the gene matches. In nucleotides, the CDR3 is TGTGCCAGCAGTTACTCGGGACAGAACGGCTACACCTTC. Translating it yields CASSYSGQNGYTF.

This clonotype has at least ten counts. The chain joins TRBV6-1 to TRBJ1-1; maybe TRBD1 (5 bases). Germline CDR1 MNHNS, CDR2 SASEGT. V gave up 6 bases and J gave up 5 bases, with 19 bases separating them. CDR3 length equals 15 residues. CDR3 in DNA: TGTGCCAGCAGGGGGAGAGGGACGATGGGGACTGAAGCTTTCTTT. This codes for CASRGRGTMGTEAFF.

As concerns this clonotype: Mismatch with germline at one junction end may stem from a read error. This rearrangement joins TRBV20-1 to TRBJ2-1; TRBD1 or TRBD2 may be the D gene (5 bases each). The CDR3 is made up of 12 amino acids. Germline CDR1 is DFQATT and CDR2 is SNEGSKA (reference sequence). Here the CDR3 DNA reads TGCAGTGCTTATCGGGGCTACAGTGAGCAGTTCTTC. Translating it yields CSAYRGYSEQFF.

This clonotype showed up many times. The CDR3 loop is CASSLVGSGGPQYF. The CDR3 DNA reads as TGTGCCAGCAGTTTAGTTGGCAGCGGGGGGCCCCAGTACTTC. The chain links TRBV12-3 or TRBV12-4 to TRBJ2-5; 9 bases are a match to TRBD2. This CDR3 contains 14 residues. Unmatched junction bases numbered 6, after V lost 1 base and J lost 9 bases.

This clonotype was detected ten times or more. The rearrangement links TRBV20-1 to TRBJ1-1; D is uncertain. Germline assignment: CDR1 DFQATT and CDR2 SNEGSKA (reference sequence). V dropped 3 bases and J dropped 4 bases, with 12 bases sitting between them. CDR3 length: 13 amino acids. The chain's CDR3 is CSARSPVGTEAFF. The CDR3 DNA is TGCAGTGCTAGGTCCCCGGTAGGCACTGAAGCTTTCTTT.

The chain couples TRBV7-2 to TRBJ2-1; no clear D. Trimming cost V 6 bases and J 5 bases, with 5 bases left between them. Per germline, CDR1 SGHTA and CDR2 FQGNSA. The CDR3 is 11 amino acids. Here the CDR3 reads CASRLNNEQFF. The CDR3 nucleotides read TGTGCCAGCAGATTGAACAATGAGCAGTTCTTC.

This clonotype was seen ten or more times. The chain's CDR3 is CASRKGGNTIYF. The CDR3 nucleotides read TGTGCCAGCCGCAAGGGGGGAAACACCATATATTTT. The chain employs TRBV12-3 or TRBV12-4 and TRBJ1-3; possibly TRBD1 for D (5 bases). The V and J ends lost 8 bases and 4 bases respectively, with 9 bases between them. The CDR3 length is 12 residues.

Only a few counts were recorded for this clonotype. This chain links TRBV28 with TRBJ2-7; D is perhaps TRBD1 (5 bases). Trimming left V 2 bases short and J 2 bases short, with 10 bases between. This CDR3 has 14 residues. The germline V gene encodes CDR1 MDHEN and CDR2 SYDVKM. CDR3 region: CASSLRQGTYEQYF. The DNA for the CDR3 is TGTGCCAGCAGTTTAAGGCAGGGAACCTACGAGCAGTACTTC.

The chain joins TRBV5-1 to TRBJ1-1; D is undetermined. CDR3 length: 13 residues. V lost 8 bases and J 4 bases, leaving 15 bases between the germline ends. Germline loops: CDR1 SGHRS, CDR2 YFSETQ. The CDR3 protein is CASREVQSTEAFF. CDR3 sequence (DNA): TGCGCCAGTCGGGAGGTCCAGAGCACTGAAGCTTTCTTT.

The genes are TRBV10-3 and TRBJ2-5; 16 bases are shared with TRBD2. Germline values: CDR1 ENHRY, CDR2 SYGVKD. This CDR3 is 19 amino acids long. Trimming cost V 3 bases and J 2 bases; bases outside gene matches: 9. The CDR3 protein is CAISDIPGTSGRVQETQYF. The CDR3 DNA follows: TGTGCCATCAGTGACATCCCCGGGACTAGCGGGAGGGTTCAAGAGACCCAGTACTTC.

This clonotype has ten or more counts. This chain links TRBV5-1 with TRBJ2-2, with 11 bases that match TRBD2. The V gene's germline CDR1 is SGHRS and CDR2 YFSETQ. V was pared by 6 bases and J by 5 bases, with 9 bases of the junction left unmatched. The CDR3 covers 16 residues. Here the CDR3 reads CASKLLAGGTTGELFF. Written as DNA, the CDR3 is TGCGCCAGCAAGCTTTTAGCGGGGGGGACGACCGGGGAGCTGTTTTTT.